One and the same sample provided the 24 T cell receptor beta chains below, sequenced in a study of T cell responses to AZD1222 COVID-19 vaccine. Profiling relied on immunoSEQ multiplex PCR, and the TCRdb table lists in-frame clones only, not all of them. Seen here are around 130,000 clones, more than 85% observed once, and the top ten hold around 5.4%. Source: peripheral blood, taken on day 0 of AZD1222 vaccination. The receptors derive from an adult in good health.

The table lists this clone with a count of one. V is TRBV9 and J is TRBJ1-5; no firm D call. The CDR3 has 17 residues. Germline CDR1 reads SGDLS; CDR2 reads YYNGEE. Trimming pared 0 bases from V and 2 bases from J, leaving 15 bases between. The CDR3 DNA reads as TGTGCCAGCAGCGTAGGCCCCACGTGGGGAGGCAATCAGCCCCAGCATTTT. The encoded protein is CASSVGPTWGGNQPQHF. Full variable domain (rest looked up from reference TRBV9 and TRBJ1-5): DSGVTQTPKHLITATGQRVTLRCSPRSGDLSVYWYQQSLDQGLQFLIQYYNGEERAKGNILERFSAQQFPDLHSELNLSSLELGDSALYFCASSVGPTWGGNQPQHFGDGTRLSIL.

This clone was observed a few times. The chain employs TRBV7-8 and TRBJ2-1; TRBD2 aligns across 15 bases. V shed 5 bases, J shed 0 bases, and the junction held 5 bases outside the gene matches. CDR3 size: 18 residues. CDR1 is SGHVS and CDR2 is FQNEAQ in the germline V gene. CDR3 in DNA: TGTGCCAGCAGCCCCCGGACTAGCGGGGGGGCCTCCTACAATGAGCAGTTCTTC. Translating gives CASSPRTSGGASYNEQFF.

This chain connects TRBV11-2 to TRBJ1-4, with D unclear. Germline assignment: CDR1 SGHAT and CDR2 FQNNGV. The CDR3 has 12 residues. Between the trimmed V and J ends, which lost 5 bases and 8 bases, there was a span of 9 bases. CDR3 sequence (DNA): TGTGCCAGCAGCCCCTATACCGAAAAACTGTTTTTT. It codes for CASSPYTEKLFF.

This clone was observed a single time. CDR3 in amino acids: CASSLVGGHNSPLHF. Written as DNA, the CDR3 is TGTGCCAGCAGTCTGGTAGGGGGCCATAATTCACCCCTCCACTTT. The chain links TRBV7-9 to TRBJ1-6; 7 nucleotides agree with TRBD1. V was pared by 6 bases and J by 5 bases, with 7 bases of the junction left unmatched. The germline V gene has CDR1 SEHNR and CDR2 FQNEAQ (reference sequence). The CDR3 spans 15 residues.

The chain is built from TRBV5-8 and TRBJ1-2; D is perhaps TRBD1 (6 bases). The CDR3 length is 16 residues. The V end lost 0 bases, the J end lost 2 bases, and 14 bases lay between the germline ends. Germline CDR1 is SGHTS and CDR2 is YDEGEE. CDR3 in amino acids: CASSLAGRGANYGYTF. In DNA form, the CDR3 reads TGTGCCAGCAGCTTGGCGGGGAGGGGGGCCAACTATGGCTACACCTTC.

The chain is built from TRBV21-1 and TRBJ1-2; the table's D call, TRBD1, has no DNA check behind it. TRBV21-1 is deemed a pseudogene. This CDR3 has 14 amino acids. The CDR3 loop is CASSRPGQGYGYTF. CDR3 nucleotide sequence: TGTGCCAGCAGCAGACCAGGACAGGGGTATGGCTACACCTTC.

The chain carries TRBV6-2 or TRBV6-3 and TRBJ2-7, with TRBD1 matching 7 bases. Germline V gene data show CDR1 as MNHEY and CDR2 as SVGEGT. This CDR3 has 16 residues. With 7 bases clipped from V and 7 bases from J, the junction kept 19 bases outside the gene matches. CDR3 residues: CASNPRHRVQGVEQYF. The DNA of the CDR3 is TGTGCCAGCAACCCAAGGCACCGGGTCCAGGGGGTAGAGCAGTACTTC.

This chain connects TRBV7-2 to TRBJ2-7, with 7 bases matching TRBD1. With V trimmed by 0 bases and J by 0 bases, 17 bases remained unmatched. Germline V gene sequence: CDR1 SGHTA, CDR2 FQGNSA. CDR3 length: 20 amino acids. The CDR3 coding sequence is TGTGCCAGCAGCTTAGCGCCCCACCGAGGGGGCACGTTAAACTCCTACGAGCAGTACTTC. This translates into CASSLAPHRGGTLNSYEQYF. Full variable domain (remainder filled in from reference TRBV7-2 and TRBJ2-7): GAGVSQSPSNKVTEKGKDVELRCDPISGHTALYWYRQSLGQGLEFLIYFQGNSAPDKSGLPSDRFSAERTGGSVSTLTIQRTQQEDSAVYLCASSLAPHRGGTLNSYEQYFGPGTRLTVT.

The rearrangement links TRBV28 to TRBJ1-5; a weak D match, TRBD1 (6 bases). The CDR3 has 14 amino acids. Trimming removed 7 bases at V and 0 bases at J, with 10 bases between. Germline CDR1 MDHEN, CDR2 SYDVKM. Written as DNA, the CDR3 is TGTGCCAGCATCGGACAGCATAGCAATCAGCCCCAGCATTTT. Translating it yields CASIGQHSNQPQHF.

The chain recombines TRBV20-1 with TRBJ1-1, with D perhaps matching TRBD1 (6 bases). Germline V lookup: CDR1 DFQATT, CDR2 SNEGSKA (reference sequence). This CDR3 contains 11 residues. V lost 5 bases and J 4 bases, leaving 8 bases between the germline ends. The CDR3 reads CSAGGPTEAFF. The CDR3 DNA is TGCAGTGCTGGGGGCCCCACTGAAGCTTTCTTT.

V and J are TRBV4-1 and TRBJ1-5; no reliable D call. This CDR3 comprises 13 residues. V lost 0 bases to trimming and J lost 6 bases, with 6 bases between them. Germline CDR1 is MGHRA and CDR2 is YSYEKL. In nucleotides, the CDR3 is TGCGCCAGCAGCCAAGATGTGGCTCAGCCCCAGCATTTT. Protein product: CASSQDVAQPQHF.

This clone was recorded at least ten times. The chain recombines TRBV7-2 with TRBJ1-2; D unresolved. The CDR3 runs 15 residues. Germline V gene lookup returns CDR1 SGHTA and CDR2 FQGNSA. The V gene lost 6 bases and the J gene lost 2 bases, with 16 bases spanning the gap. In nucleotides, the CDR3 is TGTGCCAGCAGACGCGGACCAGGCACGAACTATGGCTACACCTTC. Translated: CASRRGPGTNYGYTF.

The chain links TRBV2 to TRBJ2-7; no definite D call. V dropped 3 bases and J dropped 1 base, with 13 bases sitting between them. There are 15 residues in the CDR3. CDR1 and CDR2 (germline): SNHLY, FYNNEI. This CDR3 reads CASSDPAALSYEQYF. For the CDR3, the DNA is TGTGCCAGCAGTGACCCCGCGGCACTATCCTACGAGCAGTACTTC. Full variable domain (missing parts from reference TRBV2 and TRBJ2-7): EPEVTQTPSHQVTQMGQEVILRCVPISNHLYFYWYRQILGQKVEFLVSFYNNEISEKSEIFDDQFSVERPDGSNFTLKIRSTKLEDSAMYFCASSDPAALSYEQYFGPGTRLTVT.

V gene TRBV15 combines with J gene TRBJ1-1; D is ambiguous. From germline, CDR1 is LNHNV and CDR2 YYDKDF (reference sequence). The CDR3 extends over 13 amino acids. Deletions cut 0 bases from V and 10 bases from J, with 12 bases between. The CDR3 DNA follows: TGTGCCACCAGCAGAGAGACAACCCTCGCAGCTTTCTTT. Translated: CATSRETTLAAFF.

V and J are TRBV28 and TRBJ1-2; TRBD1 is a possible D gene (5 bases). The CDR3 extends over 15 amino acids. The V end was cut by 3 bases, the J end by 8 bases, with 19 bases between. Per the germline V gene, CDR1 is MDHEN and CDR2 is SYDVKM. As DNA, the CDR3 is TGTGCCAGCAGTTTTCTGGGGGGAGTTTCGAAAGGCTACACCTTC. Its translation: CASSFLGGVSKGYTF.

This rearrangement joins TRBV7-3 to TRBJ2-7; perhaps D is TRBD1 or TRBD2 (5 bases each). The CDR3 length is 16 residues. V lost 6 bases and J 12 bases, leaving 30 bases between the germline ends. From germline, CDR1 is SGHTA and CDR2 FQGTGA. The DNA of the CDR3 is TGTGCCAGCAGTTCCGACGGGGCGCGACCCTACTCAGAAAGGTACTTC. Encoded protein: CASSSDGARPYSERYF.

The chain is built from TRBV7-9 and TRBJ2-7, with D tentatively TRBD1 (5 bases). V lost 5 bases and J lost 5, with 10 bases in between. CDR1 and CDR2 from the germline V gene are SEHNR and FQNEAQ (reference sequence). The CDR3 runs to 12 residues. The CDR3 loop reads CASSPRADEQYF. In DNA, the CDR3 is TGTGCCAGCAGCCCCAGGGCCGACGAGCAGTACTTC.

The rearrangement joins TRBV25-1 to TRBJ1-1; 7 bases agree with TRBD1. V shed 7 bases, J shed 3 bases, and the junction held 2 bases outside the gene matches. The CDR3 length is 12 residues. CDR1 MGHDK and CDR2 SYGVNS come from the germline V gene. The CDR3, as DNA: TGTGCCAGCATCGGGACAGACACTGAAGCTTTCTTT. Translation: CASIGTDTEAFF.

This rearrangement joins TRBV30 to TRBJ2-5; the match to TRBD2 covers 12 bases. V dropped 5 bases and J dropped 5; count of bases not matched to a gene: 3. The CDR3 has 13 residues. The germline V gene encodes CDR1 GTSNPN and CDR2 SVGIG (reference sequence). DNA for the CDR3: TGTGCCTGGGCTAGCGGGGGGGTGGAGACCCAGTACTTC. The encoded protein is CAWASGGVETQYF.

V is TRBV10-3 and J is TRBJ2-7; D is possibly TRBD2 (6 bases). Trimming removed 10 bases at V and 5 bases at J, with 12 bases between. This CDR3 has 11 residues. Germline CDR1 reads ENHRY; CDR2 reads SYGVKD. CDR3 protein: CATGGEDEQYF. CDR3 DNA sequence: TGTGCCACCGGGGGTGAGGACGAGCAGTACTTC.

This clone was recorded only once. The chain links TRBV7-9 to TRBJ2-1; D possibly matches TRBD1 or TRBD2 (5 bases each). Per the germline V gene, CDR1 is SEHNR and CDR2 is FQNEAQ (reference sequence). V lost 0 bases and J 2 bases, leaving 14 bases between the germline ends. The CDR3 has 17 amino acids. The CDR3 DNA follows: TGTGCCAGCAGCTTAGCTTCTGGGGGAGTTACCTACAATGAGCAGTTCTTC. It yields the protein CASSLASGGVTYNEQFF. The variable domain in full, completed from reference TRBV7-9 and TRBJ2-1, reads DTGVSQNPRHKITKRGQNVTFRCDPISEHNRLYWYRQTLGQGPEFLTYFQNEAQLEKSRLLSDRFSAERPKGSFSTLEIQRTEQGDSAMYLCASSLASGGVTYNEQFFGPGTRLTVL.

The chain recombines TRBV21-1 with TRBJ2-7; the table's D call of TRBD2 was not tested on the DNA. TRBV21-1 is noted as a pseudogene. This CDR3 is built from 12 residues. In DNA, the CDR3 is TGTGCCAGAAGACGGGACTCCTACGAGCAGTACTTC. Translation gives CARRRDSYEQYF.

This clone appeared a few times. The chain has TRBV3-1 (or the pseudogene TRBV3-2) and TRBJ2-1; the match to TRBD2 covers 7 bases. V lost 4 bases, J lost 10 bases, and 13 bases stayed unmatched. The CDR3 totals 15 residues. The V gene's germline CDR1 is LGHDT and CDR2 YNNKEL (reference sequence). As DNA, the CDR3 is TGTGCCAGCAGCCCCCGAACAGCAGCGGGGTGGGAGCAGTTCTTC. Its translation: CASSPRTAAGWEQFF.

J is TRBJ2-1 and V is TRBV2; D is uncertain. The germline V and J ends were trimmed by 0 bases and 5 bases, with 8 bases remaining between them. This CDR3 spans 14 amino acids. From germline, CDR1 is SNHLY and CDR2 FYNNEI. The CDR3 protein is CASSEAETNNEQFF. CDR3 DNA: TGTGCCAGCAGTGAAGCTGAAACGAACAATGAGCAGTTCTTC. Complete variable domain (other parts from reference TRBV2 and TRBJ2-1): EPEVTQTPSHQVTQMGQEVILRCVPISNHLYFYWYRQILGQKVEFLVSFYNNEISEKSEIFDDQFSVERPDGSNFTLKIRSTKLEDSAMYFCASSEAETNNEQFFGPGTRLTVL.